This TCR beta chain was captured in a study of CD8+ T cells in alopecia areata. cDNA reverse transcribed from extracted RNA served as the sequencing template. This table comes from immunoSEQ multiplex PCR, and its TCRdb copy is limited to in-frame clones, with some not included. This table has 150,000 or so clones, less than 80% appearing once. Only one count was recorded for this clone. The sample was CD8+ T cells sorted from blood, taken at week 0. This receptor was taken from a human donor with alopecia areata.

The CDR3 sequence: CASSPPGQGSTLFF. CDR3 in DNA: TGTGCCAGCAGTCCTCCGGGACAGGGGTCTACCTTGTTCTTC. The chain is built from TRBV14 and TRBJ2-1; 10 nucleotides align to TRBD1. The germline V gene encodes CDR1 SGHDN and CDR2 FVKESK. The CDR3 runs to 14 residues. Trimming removed 6 bases from V and 15 bases from J; junction bases left unmatched: 14.